The next 19 T cell receptor beta chains were all read from a single sample in a study of T-cell memory formation after mild COVID-19. TCRdb processed the 5' RACE reads anew with MiXCR; each CDR3 protein has one entry. Here the sample spans under 450,000 distinct CDR3 sequences, less than 25% being singletons. Sequencing input: PBMCs or a T cell subset sorted from them (not recorded which). These receptors were collected from an adult woman who had mild COVID-19 (a few samples of this study predate the infection). Cell type and time point are not known.

The chain links TRBV2 to TRBJ2-4, with 8 positions matching TRBD1. The CDR3 totals 15 residues. Germline assignment: CDR1 SNHLY and CDR2 FYNNEI. V dropped 7 bases and J dropped 3; count of bases not matched to a gene: 8. The CDR3 is CASNLQGAVKNIQYF. DNA of the CDR3: TGTGCCAGCAACCTTCAGGGGGCCGTCAAAAACATTCAGTACTTC.

This chain links TRBV10-3 with TRBJ2-1; TRBD1 might be the D (5 bases). The length of the CDR3 is 13 residues. Between the trimmed V and J ends, which lost 4 bases and 7 bases, there was a span of 11 bases. Germline CDR1 and CDR2: ENHRY and SYGVKD. The CDR3 loop is CAISGTTENEQFF. Written as DNA, the CDR3 is TGTGCCATCAGTGGGACAACGGAGAATGAGCAGTTCTTC.

The chain carries TRBV11-2 and TRBJ2-7; no reliable D call. The V gene lost 2 bases and the J gene lost 0 bases, with 8 bases spanning the gap. Germline V gene lookup returns CDR1 SGHAT and CDR2 FQNNGV. This CDR3 has 14 residues. The CDR3 DNA reads TGTGCCAGCAGCTTACCCTGGGCCTCCTACGAGCAGTACTTC. Protein sequence: CASSLPWASYEQYF.

The rearrangement uses TRBV12-3 or TRBV12-4 and TRBJ1-2, with D unresolved. The CDR3 has 12 residues. V lost 2 bases, J lost 4 bases, and 5 bases lay in between. CDR3 amino acids: CASSLSAYGYTF. The CDR3 nucleotides read TGTGCCAGCAGTTTATCAGCCTATGGCTACACCTTC.

There are a few counts of this clonotype. V gene TRBV6-5 combines with J gene TRBJ2-3; 7 bases map to TRBD2. The CDR3 has 17 amino acids. Trimming took 5 bases from V and 5 from J; bases not matched to a gene: 16. Germline loops: CDR1 MNHEY, CDR2 SVGAGI. This chain's CDR3 is CASSQATLAGYVDTQYF. The CDR3 DNA sequence: TGTGCCAGCAGTCAGGCTACCTTAGCGGGTTACGTAGATACGCAGTATTTT.

The V gene is TRBV5-1, the J gene TRBJ1-1, with D perhaps matching TRBD1 (5 bases). V was shortened by 4 bases and J by 0 bases, with 13 bases between the two germline ends. The CDR3 has 15 amino acids. CDR1 is SGHRS, CDR2 YFSETQ, per germline. CDR3 sequence: CASSGGGDLNTEAFF. The CDR3 region has the DNA TGCGCCAGCAGCGGAGGCGGGGACCTGAACACTGAAGCTTTCTTT.

The genes are TRBV6-6 and TRBJ1-1; TRBD1 matches 9 bases. Looked up from germline, CDR1 is MNHNY and CDR2 is SVGAGI (reference sequence). The CDR3 loop spans 14 amino acids. V was clipped by 5 bases and J by 7 bases; unmatched bases: 8. The CDR3 DNA is TGTGCCAGCAGTACGGGACAGGGAGGAATTGAAGCTTTCTTT. It specifies CASSTGQGGIEAFF.

In this sample, this clonotype turned up a few times. V and J are TRBV5-1 and TRBJ2-1; 8 positions agree with TRBD1. The CDR3 runs to 17 residues. V lost 0 bases, J lost 2 bases, and 7 bases stayed unmatched. Germline CDR1 SGHRS, CDR2 YFSETQ. This CDR3 reads CASSLVGDRSPYNEQFF. CDR3 nucleotide sequence: TGCGCCAGCAGCTTGGTTGGGGACAGGTCCCCCTACAATGAGCAGTTCTTC.

This clonotype was seen more than once but under ten times. This chain uses TRBV5-1 with TRBJ2-6; weak D call: TRBD1 (5 bases). In germline, CDR1 is SGHRS, CDR2 YFSETQ. The germline V and J ends were trimmed by 5 bases and 0 bases, with 12 bases remaining between them. The CDR3 contains 16 residues. Here the CDR3 reads CASSMSTVSGANVLTF. CDR3 coding DNA: TGCGCCAGCAGTATGTCGACAGTCTCTGGGGCCAACGTCCTGACTTTC.

This clonotype was picked up a small number of times. The chain couples TRBV7-3 to TRBJ1-1; D is unresolved. Germline V gives CDR1 SGHTA, CDR2 FQGTGA. Between the trimmed V and J ends, which lost 5 bases and 6 bases, there was a span of 19 bases. The CDR3 contains 15 residues. The CDR3 loop is CASSRTLGLGSEAFF. In DNA form, the CDR3 reads TGTGCCAGCAGCAGAACCCTCGGGTTAGGATCTGAAGCTTTCTTT.

This clonotype turned up a few times. The junction departs from the called germline gene at one end, perhaps through a read error. The V and J genes are TRBV7-2 and TRBJ1-2, with 9 bases that match TRBD1. The CDR3 loop spans 16 amino acids. Germline assignment: CDR1 SGHTA and CDR2 FQGNSA. The CDR3 sequence is CASTLGQGTGKAGYTF. The CDR3 DNA follows: TGTGCCAGCACCTTAGGTCAGGGGACAGGGAAGGCCGGCTACACCTTC.

This clonotype was seen a few times. The J gene is TRBJ2-1, the V gene TRBV11-3, with unresolved D. The length of the CDR3 is 15 residues. Trimming left V 0 bases short and J 2 bases short, with 8 bases between. Germline V lookup: CDR1 SGHNT, CDR2 YENEEA. The DNA of the CDR3 is TGTGCCAGCAGCTTAGATCGAGCGCCCTACAATGAGCAGTTCTTC. It translates to CASSLDRAPYNEQFF.

The genes are TRBV13 and TRBJ2-7; maybe TRBD2 (5 bases). Trimming removed 5 bases at V and 3 bases at J, with 11 bases between. The V gene's germline CDR1 is PRHDT and CDR2 FYEKMQ (reference sequence). This CDR3 is 13 amino acids long. CDR3 protein: CASSGSGFYEQYF. Here the CDR3 DNA reads TGTGCCAGCAGCGGCAGCGGTTTCTACGAGCAGTACTTC. The full variable domain, its missing parts supplied by reference TRBV13 and TRBJ2-7, is AAGVIQSPRHLIKEKRETATLKCYPIPRHDTVYWYQQGPGQDPQFLISFYEKMQSDKGSIPDRFSAQQFSDYHSELNMSSLELGDSALYFCASSGSGFYEQYFGPGTRLTVT.

The chain is built from TRBV7-9 and TRBJ1-2, with D possibly being TRBD1 (5 bases). Per germline, CDR1 SEHNR and CDR2 FQNEAQ (reference sequence). V lost 5 bases to trimming and J lost 4 bases, with 11 bases between them. CDR3 length: 13 amino acids. The CDR3 here is CASSPQGGYGYTF. The CDR3 DNA is TGTGCCAGCAGCCCGCAGGGAGGCTATGGCTACACCTTC.

A few counts support this clonotype. The chain uses TRBV7-2 and TRBJ2-7; perhaps TRBD1 as D (8 bases). Germline lookup yields CDR1 SGHTA and CDR2 FQGNSA. CDR3 length equals 15 residues. V was clipped by 5 bases and J by 0 bases, with 14 bases between them. The CDR3 bases are TGTGCCAGCAGCGAACAGGGGGGGAGCTCCTACGAGCAGTACTTC. It encodes CASSEQGGSSYEQYF.

The chain has TRBV7-8 and TRBJ2-7, with D possibly TRBD1 on 5 matching bases. CDR3 length equals 14 residues. V was pared by 2 bases and J by 2 bases, with 10 bases between. Germline loops: CDR1 SGHVS, CDR2 FQNEAQ. CDR3 nucleotide sequence: TGTGCCAGCAGCTTATACCAGGGAACCTACGAGCAGTACTTC. Amino acid sequence: CASSLYQGTYEQYF. Variable domain in full (rest from reference TRBV7-8 and TRBJ2-7): GAGVSQSPRYKVAKRGQDVALRCDPISGHVSLFWYQQALGQGPEFLTYFQNEAQLDKSGLPSDRFFAERPEGSVSTLKIQRTQQEDSAVYLCASSLYQGTYEQYFGPGTRLTVT.

There are a few counts of this clonotype. The chain combines TRBV7-6 with TRBJ2-1; the match to TRBD2 covers 12 bases. The ends lost 3 bases at V and 6 bases at J; junction bases unmatched: 3. The CDR3 is made up of 15 amino acids. Germline V gene lookup returns CDR1 SGHVS and CDR2 FNYEAQ. The DNA for the CDR3 is TGTGCCAGCAGCTTCACGGGACTAGCGGGCAATGAGCAGTTCTTC. Residues: CASSFTGLAGNEQFF. The variable domain in full, completed from reference TRBV7-6 and TRBJ2-1, reads GAGVSQSPRYKVTKRGQDVALRCDPISGHVSLYWYRQALGQGPEFLTYFNYEAQQDKSGLPNDRFSAERPEGSISTLTIQRTEQRDSAMYRCASSFTGLAGNEQFFGPGTRLTVL.

In this sample, this clonotype turned up a few times. The chain recombines TRBV7-6 with TRBJ2-3, with 7 bases fitting TRBD2. Per germline, CDR1 SGHVS and CDR2 FNYEAQ. V was clipped by 5 bases and J by 0 bases; unmatched bases: 8. The CDR3 length is 16 residues. The CDR3 spells CASSPVSSGSTDTQYF. The CDR3 region has the DNA TGTGCCAGCAGCCCCGTCTCTAGCGGTAGCACAGATACGCAGTATTTT.

The chain is built from TRBV12-3 or TRBV12-4 and TRBJ1-5, with D perhaps matching TRBD1 (5 bases). This CDR3 has 14 amino acids. Trimming took off 6 bases at V and 4 bases at J, with 13 bases between the two ends. CDR3: CASSKGPWNQPQHF. The CDR3 bases are TGTGCCAGCAGCAAGGGGCCGTGGAATCAGCCCCAGCATTTT.